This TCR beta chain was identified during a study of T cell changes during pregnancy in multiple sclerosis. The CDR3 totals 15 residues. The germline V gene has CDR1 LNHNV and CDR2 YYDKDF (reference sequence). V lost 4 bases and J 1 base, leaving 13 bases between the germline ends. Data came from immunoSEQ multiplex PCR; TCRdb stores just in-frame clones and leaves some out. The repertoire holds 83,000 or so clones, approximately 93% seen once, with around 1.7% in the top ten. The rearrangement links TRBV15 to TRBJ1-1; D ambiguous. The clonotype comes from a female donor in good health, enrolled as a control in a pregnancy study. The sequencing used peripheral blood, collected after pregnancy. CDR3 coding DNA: TGTGCCACCAGCACCAGAATTTCAGAGAACACTGAAGCTTTCTTT. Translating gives CATSTRISENTEAFF.